These 19 T cell receptor beta chains originate from one sample sequenced in a study of T cells in Graves' hyperthyroidism and ophthalmopathy. It was RNA transcripts that yielded the amplified TCR beta CDR3 regions. With the HTBI primer set, the TCR CDR3 went through a first round of RT-PCR. TCRdb fed the multiplex PCR reads into MiXCR, producing one record per CDR3 protein. The table lists some 490,000 distinct CDR3 sequences, 22% of them singletons. Sequenced material: blood. The receptor source for this set is a woman aged 70-85 years with Graves' ophthalmopathy.

In the case of this clonotype: With a much larger clone just one base away, this may be a read error. The chain carries TRBV28 and TRBJ2-7, with D unclear. V gave up 3 bases and J gave up 1 base, with 13 bases separating them. CDR1 and CDR2 (germline): MDHEN, SYDVKM. The CDR3 covers 15 residues. The CDR3 DNA is TGTGCCAGCAGTTTCCCTCGCGACATGTCCTACGAGCAGTACTTC. Amino acids: CASSFPRDMSYEQYF.

The chain recombines TRBV3-1 with TRBJ2-5, with 9 bases lining up with TRBD1. Germline V gene sequence: CDR1 LGHDT, CDR2 YNNKEL (reference sequence). The CDR3 length is 16 residues. The V gene end was trimmed by 0 bases and the J gene end by 3 bases; junction bases not matched to a gene: 5. CDR3: CASSQDRTGGEETQYF. The CDR3 nucleotides read TGTGCCAGCAGCCAAGATCGTACAGGGGGCGAAGAGACCCAGTACTTC.

The chain recombines TRBV30 with TRBJ1-3; D is unresolved. The V gene's germline CDR1 is GTSNPN and CDR2 SVGIG (reference sequence). Trimming stripped 4 bases from V and 9 bases from J, with 16 bases between. The CDR3 loop spans 13 amino acids. The CDR3 here is CAWTPQAPGTIYF. Here the CDR3 DNA reads TGTGCCTGGACCCCGCAGGCGCCAGGCACCATATATTTT.

This clonotype was observed many times. The V and J genes are TRBV12-3 or TRBV12-4 and TRBJ2-7, with 10 bases aligning to TRBD2. The ends lost 3 bases at V and 5 bases at J; junction bases unmatched: 7. This CDR3 has 15 residues. CDR3 nucleotides: TGTGCCAGCAGTTTTCGGCTAGCGGGAGTCGACGAGCAGTACTTC. This sequence encodes CASSFRLAGVDEQYF.

The chain recombines TRBV9 with TRBJ2-1; the match to TRBD2 covers 11 bases. The CDR3 length is 18 residues. Germline V gene sequence: CDR1 SGDLS, CDR2 YYNGEE. V dropped 0 bases and J dropped 8; count of bases not matched to a gene: 13. CDR3 coding DNA: TGTGCCAGCAGCGTAGCTAGACTAGCGGGGCCCTCGGTGGATGAGCAGTTCTTC. Residues: CASSVARLAGPSVDEQFF.

The genes are TRBV5-1 and TRBJ2-1; D is ambiguous. Trimming pared 0 bases from V and 0 bases from J, leaving 10 bases between. The germline CDR1 and CDR2 sequences are SGHRS and YFSETQ. This CDR3 comprises 16 residues. CDR3 sequence reads: CASSLGLPSSYNEQFF. The CDR3 nucleotides are TGCGCCAGCAGCTTGGGGCTTCCCAGCTCCTACAATGAGCAGTTCTTC.

The chain couples TRBV20-1 to TRBJ1-5, with D possibly TRBD1 on 6 matching bases. This CDR3 has 14 amino acids. Germline V CDR1 and CDR2: DFQATT, SNEGSKA (reference sequence). Trimming left V 8 bases short and J 6 bases short, with 20 bases between. The CDR3 bases are TGCAGTTTCAACCCACCAGGGGAAGGTCAGCCCCAGCATTTT. Amino acid sequence: CSFNPPGEGQPQHF.

The V gene is TRBV19, the J gene TRBJ2-3; 8 positions agree with TRBD2. Germline-derived CDR1 and CDR2 are LNHDA and SQIVND (reference sequence). Trimming at V came to 4 bases and at J to 3 bases, leaving 6 bases not matched to a gene. The CDR3 has 15 amino acids. The CDR3 is CASSNREGGTDTQYF. As DNA, the CDR3 is TGTGCCAGTAGTAACCGGGAGGGAGGAACAGATACGCAGTATTTT.

The V gene is TRBV5-1, the J gene TRBJ2-1, with 8 bases fitting TRBD2. Germline V gene data show CDR1 as SGHRS and CDR2 as YFSETQ. This CDR3 is 17 amino acids long. J lost 3 bases, V lost 4 bases, and 12 bases had no gene match. The CDR3 DNA is TGCGCCAGCAGCCGTAGCGGGACCCCCTCCTTCTACAATGAGCAGTTCTTC. Translation: CASSRSGTPSFYNEQFF.

This clonotype has a handful of counts. V usage is TRBV28 and J usage is TRBJ1-5; unclear D gene. V lost 5 bases and J lost 2, with 16 bases in between. The CDR3 contains 16 residues. Germline CDR1 MDHEN, CDR2 SYDVKM. This chain's CDR3 is CASSPEEGLGNQPQHF. In nucleotides, the CDR3 is TGTGCCAGCAGTCCCGAAGAGGGCCTTGGCAATCAGCCCCAGCATTTT.

This clonotype has only a few counts. J is TRBJ2-1 and V is TRBV28; 7 bases fit TRBD2. Trimming cost V 4 bases and J 9 bases; bases outside gene matches: 9. This CDR3 contains 14 residues. Germline CDR1 MDHEN, CDR2 SYDVKM. CDR3 loop: CASSSPGGRGEQFF. CDR3 coding DNA: TGTGCCAGCAGTTCCCCGGGGGGAAGGGGTGAGCAGTTCTTC.

Of note for this clonotype: Being one base from a much bigger clone, this may be a read error. V is TRBV7-2 and J is TRBJ1-4; D not resolved. Germline V gene lookup returns CDR1 SGHTA and CDR2 FQGNSA. The CDR3 is 15 residues long. The CDR3 DNA sequence: TGTGCCAGCAGTCGAGACGGAACAACTAGTGAAAAACTGTTTTTT. This sequence encodes CASSRDGTTSEKLFF. Looking up the rest from reference TRBV7-2 and TRBJ1-4 gives the full variable domain: GAGVSQSPSNKVTEKGKDVELRCDPISGHTALYWYRQSLGQGLEFLIYFQGNSAPDKSGLPSDRFSAERTGGSVSTLTIQRTQQEDSAVYLCASSRDGTTSEKLFFGSGTQLSVL.

This clonotype turned up a few times. The chain couples TRBV7-3 to TRBJ2-3, with 8 bases aligning to TRBD2. V trimming: 6 bases; J trimming: 2 bases; junction bases outside the gene matches: 13. From germline, CDR1 is SGHTA and CDR2 FQGTGA. This CDR3 has 17 amino acids. CDR3 residues: CASRPLIKRELTDTQYF. CDR3 bases: TGTGCCAGCAGACCTTTAATAAAGCGGGAGCTCACAGATACGCAGTATTTT.

This clonotype has only a few counts. The rearrangement joins TRBV30 to TRBJ1-3; unclear D gene. V lost 0 bases to trimming and J lost 4 bases, with 7 bases between them. The CDR3 is 13 amino acids. The V gene's germline CDR1 is GTSNPN and CDR2 SVGIG (reference sequence). CDR3 nucleotides: TGTGCCTGGAGTGTAAGTTCAGGAAACACCATATATTTT. It is translated as CAWSVSSGNTIYF.

The chain couples TRBV5-1 to TRBJ2-1; the match to TRBD1 covers 8 bases. The germline CDR1 and CDR2 sequences are SGHRS and YFSETQ. V gave up 3 bases and J gave up 4 bases; unmatched junction bases: 6. The CDR3 length is 15 residues. For the CDR3, the DNA is TGCGCCAGCAGCTCGACAGGGGCAAAGTACAATGAGCAGTTCTTC. It translates to CASSSTGAKYNEQFF.

The J gene is TRBJ2-1, the V gene TRBV7-9; no clear D. Germline loops: CDR1 SEHNR, CDR2 FQNEAQ (reference sequence). This CDR3 contains 11 residues. The germline V and J ends were trimmed by 7 bases and 8 bases, with 9 bases remaining between them. The CDR3 here is CASTWLDEQFF. The CDR3 DNA is TGTGCCAGCACCTGGCTCGATGAGCAGTTCTTC. Looking up the rest from reference TRBV7-9 and TRBJ2-1 gives the full variable domain: DTGVSQNPRHKITKRGQNVTFRCDPISEHNRLYWYRQTLGQGPEFLTYFQNEAQLEKSRLLSDRFSAERPKGSFSTLEIQRTEQGDSAMYLCASTWLDEQFFGPGTRLTVL.

This clonotype occurred many times. The chain links TRBV28 to TRBJ2-1, with a possible D match to TRBD2 (5 bases). The CDR3 is 13 residues long. CDR1 MDHEN and CDR2 SYDVKM come from the germline V gene. V lost 3 bases to trimming and J lost 5 bases, with 8 bases between them. The CDR3 nucleotides are TGTGCCAGCAGTTTGTTGGGAGACAATGAGCAGTTCTTC. Protein: CASSLLGDNEQFF.

The chain couples TRBV6-4 to TRBJ1-1; no clear D gene. V was shortened by 5 bases and J by 3 bases, with 10 bases between the two germline ends. CDR3 size: 13 residues. Per germline, CDR1 MRHNA and CDR2 SNTAGT. In DNA form, the CDR3 reads TGTGCCAGCAGTAGCGCGGGGTACACTGAAGCTTTCTTT. This translates into CASSSAGYTEAFF.

The rearrangement joins TRBV6-1 to TRBJ1-1; no firm D call. Looked up from germline, CDR1 is MNHNS and CDR2 is SASEGT. Trimming stripped 7 bases from V and 3 bases from J, with 6 bases between. The CDR3 covers 11 residues. The CDR3 DNA reads as TGTGCCAGCAACACGCACACTGAAGCTTTCTTT. Its protein product is CASNTHTEAFF.